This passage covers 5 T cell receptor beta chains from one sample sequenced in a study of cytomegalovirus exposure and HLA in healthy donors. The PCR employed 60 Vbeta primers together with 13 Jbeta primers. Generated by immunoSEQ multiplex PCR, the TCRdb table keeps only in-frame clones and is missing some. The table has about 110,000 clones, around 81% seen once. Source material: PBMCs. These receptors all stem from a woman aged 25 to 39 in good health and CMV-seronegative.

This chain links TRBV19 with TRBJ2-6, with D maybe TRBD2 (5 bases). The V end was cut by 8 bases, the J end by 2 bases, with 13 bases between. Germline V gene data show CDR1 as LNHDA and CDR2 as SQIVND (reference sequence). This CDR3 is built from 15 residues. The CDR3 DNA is TGTGCCAGTCGCCCTACGGGAACTGGGGCCAACGTCCTGACTTTC. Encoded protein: CASRPTGTGANVLTF. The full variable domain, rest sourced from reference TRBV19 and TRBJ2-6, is DGGITQSPKYLFRKEGQNVTLSCEQNLNHDAMYWYRQDPGQGLRLIYYSQIVNDFQKGDIAEGYSVSREKKESFPLTVTSAQKNPTAFYLCASRPTGTGANVLTFGAGSRLTVL.

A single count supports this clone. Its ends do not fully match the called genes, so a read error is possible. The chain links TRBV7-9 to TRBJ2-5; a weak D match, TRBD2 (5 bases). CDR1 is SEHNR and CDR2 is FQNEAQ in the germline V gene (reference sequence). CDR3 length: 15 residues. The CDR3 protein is CSSTSKTRGFETQYF. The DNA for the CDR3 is TGTTCCAGCACCTCAAAAACCAGAGGGTTTGAGACCCAGTACTTC.

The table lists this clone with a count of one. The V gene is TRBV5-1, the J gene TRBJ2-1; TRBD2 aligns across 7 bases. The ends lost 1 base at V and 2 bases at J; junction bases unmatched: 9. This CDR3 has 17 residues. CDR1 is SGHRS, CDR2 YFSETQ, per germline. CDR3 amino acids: CASSLLPASGAYNEQFF. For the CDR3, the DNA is TGCGCCAGCAGCTTGTTGCCCGCTAGCGGAGCCTACAATGAGCAGTTCTTC.

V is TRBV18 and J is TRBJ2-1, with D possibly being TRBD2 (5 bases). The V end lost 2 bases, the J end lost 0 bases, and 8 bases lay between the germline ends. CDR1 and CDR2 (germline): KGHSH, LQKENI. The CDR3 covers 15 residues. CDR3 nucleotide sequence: TGTGCCAGCTCACCAATACTAGGCTCCTACAATGAGCAGTTCTTC. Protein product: CASSPILGSYNEQFF.

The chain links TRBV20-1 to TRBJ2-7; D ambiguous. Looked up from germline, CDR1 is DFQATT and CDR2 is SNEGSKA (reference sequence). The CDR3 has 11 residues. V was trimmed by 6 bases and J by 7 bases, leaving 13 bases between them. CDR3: CSALSIGEQYF. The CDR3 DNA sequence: TGCAGTGCCCTCAGTATTGGTGAGCAGTACTTC.